The clone carrying this T cell receptor beta chain was counted at least ten times. Its target is not known. The data derive from a study of T cells after yellow fever vaccination. The V end was cut by 2 bases, the J end by 9 bases, with 8 bases between. The CDR3 sequence is 12 residues long. Looked up from germline, CDR1 is SGHVS and CDR2 is FNYEAQ. Study results and limitations: A limited proportion of clonotypes was detected within both the CD4 and CD8 compartments.

TCRdb used MiXCR to reprocess the 5' RACE reads, holding one entry per CDR3 protein. The table has tens of thousands of distinct CDR3 sequences, 7.1% seen once; the top ten hold around 35%. The chain couples TRBV7-6 to TRBJ2-1; possibly TRBD2 for D (6 bases). The sample in question was CD8+ T cells sorted from PBMCs, obtained roughly 5 days after the first yellow fever vaccination. This receptor was identified in a man aged 18 to 30 who received the YFV17D yellow fever vaccine. CDR3 coding DNA: TGTGCCAGCAGCTTAATCGGGGGTGAGCAGTTCTTC. It encodes CASSLIGGEQFF.